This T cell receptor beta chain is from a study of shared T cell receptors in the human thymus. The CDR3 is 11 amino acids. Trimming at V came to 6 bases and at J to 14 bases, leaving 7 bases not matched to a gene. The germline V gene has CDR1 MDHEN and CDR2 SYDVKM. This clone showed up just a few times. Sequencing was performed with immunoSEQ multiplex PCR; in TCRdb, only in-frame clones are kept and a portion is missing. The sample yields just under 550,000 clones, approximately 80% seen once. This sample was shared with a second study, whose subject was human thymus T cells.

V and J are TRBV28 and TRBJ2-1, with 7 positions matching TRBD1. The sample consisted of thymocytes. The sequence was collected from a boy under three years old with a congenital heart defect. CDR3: CASRGEGAKFF. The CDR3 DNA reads TGTGCCAGCAGAGGTGAGGGGGCAAAGTTCTTC.